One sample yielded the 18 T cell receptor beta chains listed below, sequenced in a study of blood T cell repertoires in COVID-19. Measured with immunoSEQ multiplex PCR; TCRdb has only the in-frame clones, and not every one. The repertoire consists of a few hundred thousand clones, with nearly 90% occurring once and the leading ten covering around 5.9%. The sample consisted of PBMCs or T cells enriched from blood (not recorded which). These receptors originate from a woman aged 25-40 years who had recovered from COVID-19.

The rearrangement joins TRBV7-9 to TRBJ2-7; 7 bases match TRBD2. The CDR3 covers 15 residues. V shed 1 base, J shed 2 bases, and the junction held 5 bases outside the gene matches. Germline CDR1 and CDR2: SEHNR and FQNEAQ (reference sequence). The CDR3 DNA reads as TGTGCCAGCAGCTTAGAGGCGGGGGAAACCTACGAGCAGTACTTC. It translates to CASSLEAGETYEQYF.

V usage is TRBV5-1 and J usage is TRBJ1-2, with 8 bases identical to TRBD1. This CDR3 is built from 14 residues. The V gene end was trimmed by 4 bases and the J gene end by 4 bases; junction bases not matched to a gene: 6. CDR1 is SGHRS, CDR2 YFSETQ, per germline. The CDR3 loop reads CASSPPGQVYGYTF. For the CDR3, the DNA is TGCGCCAGCAGCCCGCCGGGACAGGTCTATGGCTACACCTTC.

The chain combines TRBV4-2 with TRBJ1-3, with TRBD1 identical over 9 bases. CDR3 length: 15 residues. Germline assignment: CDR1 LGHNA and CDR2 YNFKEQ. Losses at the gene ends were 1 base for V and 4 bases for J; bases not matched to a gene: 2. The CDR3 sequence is CASSQGDRVGNTIYF. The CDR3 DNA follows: TGTGCCAGCAGCCAAGGGGACAGGGTAGGAAACACCATATATTTT.

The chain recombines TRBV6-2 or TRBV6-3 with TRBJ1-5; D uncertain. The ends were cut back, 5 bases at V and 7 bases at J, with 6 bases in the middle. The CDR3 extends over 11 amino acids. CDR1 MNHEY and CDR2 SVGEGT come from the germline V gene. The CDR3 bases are TGTGCCAGCAGTAGCGGGCAGCCCCAGCATTTT. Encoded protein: CASSSGQPQHF.

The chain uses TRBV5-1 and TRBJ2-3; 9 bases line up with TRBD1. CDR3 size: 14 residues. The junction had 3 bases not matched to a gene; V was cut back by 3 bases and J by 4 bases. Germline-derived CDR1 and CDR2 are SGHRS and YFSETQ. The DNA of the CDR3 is TGCGCCAGCAGCTCAGGGACAGGGTCAGATACGCAGTATTTT. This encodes CASSSGTGSDTQYF.

The CDR3 spells CASRDDRQASEAFF. CDR3 bases: TGTGCCAGCAGGGACGATAGACAGGCCTCTGAAGCTTTCTTT. The chain has TRBV6-5 and TRBJ1-1, with a weak D call TRBD1 (6 bases). Trimming removed 6 bases from V and 6 bases from J, with 17 bases in between. This CDR3 is 14 amino acids long. Germline V lookup: CDR1 MNHEY, CDR2 SVGAGI.

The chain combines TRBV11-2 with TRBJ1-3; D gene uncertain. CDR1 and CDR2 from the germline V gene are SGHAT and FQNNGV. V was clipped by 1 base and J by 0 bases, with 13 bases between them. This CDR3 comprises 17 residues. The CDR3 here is CASSLGFRGSSGNTIYF. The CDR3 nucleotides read TGTGCCAGCAGCTTAGGCTTTCGAGGGAGCTCTGGAAACACCATATATTTT.

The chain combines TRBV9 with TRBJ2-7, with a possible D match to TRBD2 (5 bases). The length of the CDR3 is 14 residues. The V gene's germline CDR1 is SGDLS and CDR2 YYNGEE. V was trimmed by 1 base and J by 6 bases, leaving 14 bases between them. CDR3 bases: TGTGCCAGCAGCGTACGTGAGGGTGGTAGCGAGCAGTACTTC. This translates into CASSVREGGSEQYF. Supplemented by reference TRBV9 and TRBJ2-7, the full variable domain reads DSGVTQTPKHLITATGQRVTLRCSPRSGDLSVYWYQQSLDQGLQFLIQYYNGEERAKGNILERFSAQQFPDLHSELNLSSLELGDSALYFCASSVREGGSEQYFGPGTRLTVT.

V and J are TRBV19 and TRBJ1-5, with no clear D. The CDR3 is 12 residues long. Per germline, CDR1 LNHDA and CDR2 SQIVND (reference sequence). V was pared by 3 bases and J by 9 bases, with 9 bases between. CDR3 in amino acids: CASSIVGRPQHF. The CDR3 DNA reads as TGTGCCAGTAGTATTGTGGGCCGGCCCCAGCATTTT.

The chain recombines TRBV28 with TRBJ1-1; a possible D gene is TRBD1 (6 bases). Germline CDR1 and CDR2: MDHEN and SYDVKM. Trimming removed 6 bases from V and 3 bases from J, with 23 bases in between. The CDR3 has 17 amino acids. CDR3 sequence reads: CASSYILTGRGHTEAFF. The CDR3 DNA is TGTGCCAGCAGCTACATTTTGACAGGTAGGGGCCACACTGAAGCTTTCTTT.

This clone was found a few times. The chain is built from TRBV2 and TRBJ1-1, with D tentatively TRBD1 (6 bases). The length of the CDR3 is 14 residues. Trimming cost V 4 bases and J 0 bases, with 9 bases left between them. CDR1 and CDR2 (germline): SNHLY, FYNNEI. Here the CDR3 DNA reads TGTGCCAGCAGTGGACAGGTGATGAACACTGAAGCTTTCTTT. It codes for CASSGQVMNTEAFF.

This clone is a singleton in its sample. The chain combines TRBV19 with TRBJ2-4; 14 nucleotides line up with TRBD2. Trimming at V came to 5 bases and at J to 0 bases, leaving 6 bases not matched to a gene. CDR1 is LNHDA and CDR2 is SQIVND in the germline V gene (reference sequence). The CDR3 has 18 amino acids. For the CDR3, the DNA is TGTGCCAGTAGTTCGACTAGCGGGGGGGCACTAGCCAAAAACATTCAGTACTTC. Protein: CASSSTSGGALAKNIQYF.

CDR3 DNA: TGTGCCAGTAGTCAGGGGTTTAAAGGGAGGAACACTGAAGCTTTCTTT. Protein sequence: CASSQGFKGRNTEAFF. The chain combines TRBV19 with TRBJ1-1; weak D call: TRBD1 (6 bases). V shed 5 bases and J shed 1 base, with 17 bases lying between them. Germline V gene lookup returns CDR1 LNHDA and CDR2 SQIVND (reference sequence). CDR3 length: 16 amino acids.

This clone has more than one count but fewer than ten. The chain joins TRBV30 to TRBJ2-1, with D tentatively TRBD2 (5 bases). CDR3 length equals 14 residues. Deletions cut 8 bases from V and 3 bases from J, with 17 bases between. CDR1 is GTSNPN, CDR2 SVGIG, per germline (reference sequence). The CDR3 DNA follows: TGTGCCCGAAGCGCGGGCCCCAACTACAATGAGCAGTTCTTC. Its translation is CARSAGPNYNEQFF.

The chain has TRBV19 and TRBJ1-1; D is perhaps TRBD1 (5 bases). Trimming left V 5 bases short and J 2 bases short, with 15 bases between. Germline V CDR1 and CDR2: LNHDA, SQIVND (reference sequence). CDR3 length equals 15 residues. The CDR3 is CASSWTGGGNTEAFF. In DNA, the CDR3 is TGTGCCAGTAGTTGGACGGGCGGGGGTAACACTGAAGCTTTCTTT.

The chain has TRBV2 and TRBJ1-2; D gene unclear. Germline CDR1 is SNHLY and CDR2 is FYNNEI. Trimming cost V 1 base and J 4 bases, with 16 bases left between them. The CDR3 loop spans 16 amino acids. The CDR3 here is CASSEVRRAEAYGYTF. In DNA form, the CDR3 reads TGTGCCAGCAGTGAAGTTCGGAGGGCAGAAGCCTATGGCTACACCTTC.

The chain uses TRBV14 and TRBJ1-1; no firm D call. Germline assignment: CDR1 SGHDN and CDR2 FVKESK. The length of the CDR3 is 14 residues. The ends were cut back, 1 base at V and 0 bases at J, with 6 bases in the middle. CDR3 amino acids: CASSQGSMNTEAFF. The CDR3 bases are TGTGCCAGCAGCCAAGGGAGCATGAACACTGAAGCTTTCTTT.

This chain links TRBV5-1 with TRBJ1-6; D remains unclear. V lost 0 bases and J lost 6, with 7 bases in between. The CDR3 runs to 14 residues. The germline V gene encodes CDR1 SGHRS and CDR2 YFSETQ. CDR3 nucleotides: TGCGCCAGCAGCTTGGCAACAGCTAATTCACCCCTCCACTTT. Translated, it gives CASSLATANSPLHF. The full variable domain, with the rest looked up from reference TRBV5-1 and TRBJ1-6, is KAGVTQTPRYLIKTRGQQVTLSCSPISGHRSVSWYQQTPGQGLQFLFEYFSETQRNKGNFPGRFSGRQFSNSRSEMNVSTLELGDSALYLCASSLATANSPLHFGNGTRLTVT.